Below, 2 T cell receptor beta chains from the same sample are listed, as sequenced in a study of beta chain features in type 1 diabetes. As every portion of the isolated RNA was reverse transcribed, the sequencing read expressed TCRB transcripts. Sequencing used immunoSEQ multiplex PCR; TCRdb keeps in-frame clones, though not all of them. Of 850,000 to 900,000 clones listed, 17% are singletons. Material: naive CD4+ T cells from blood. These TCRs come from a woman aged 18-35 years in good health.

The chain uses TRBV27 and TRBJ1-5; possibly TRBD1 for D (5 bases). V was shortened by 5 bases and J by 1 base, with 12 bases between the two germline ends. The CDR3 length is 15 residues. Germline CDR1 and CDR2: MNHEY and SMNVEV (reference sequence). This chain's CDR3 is CASSSRVGSNQPQHF. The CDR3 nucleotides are TGTGCCAGCAGTAGCAGGGTGGGGAGCAATCAGCCCCAGCATTTT.

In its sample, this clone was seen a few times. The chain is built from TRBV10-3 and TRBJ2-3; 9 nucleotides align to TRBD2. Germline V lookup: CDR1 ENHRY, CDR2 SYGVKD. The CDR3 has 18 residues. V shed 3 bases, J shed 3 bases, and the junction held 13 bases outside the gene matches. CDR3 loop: CAISDRSSGRMVTDTQYF. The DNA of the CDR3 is TGTGCCATCAGTGATAGGTCGAGCGGGAGGATGGTGACAGATACGCAGTATTTT.